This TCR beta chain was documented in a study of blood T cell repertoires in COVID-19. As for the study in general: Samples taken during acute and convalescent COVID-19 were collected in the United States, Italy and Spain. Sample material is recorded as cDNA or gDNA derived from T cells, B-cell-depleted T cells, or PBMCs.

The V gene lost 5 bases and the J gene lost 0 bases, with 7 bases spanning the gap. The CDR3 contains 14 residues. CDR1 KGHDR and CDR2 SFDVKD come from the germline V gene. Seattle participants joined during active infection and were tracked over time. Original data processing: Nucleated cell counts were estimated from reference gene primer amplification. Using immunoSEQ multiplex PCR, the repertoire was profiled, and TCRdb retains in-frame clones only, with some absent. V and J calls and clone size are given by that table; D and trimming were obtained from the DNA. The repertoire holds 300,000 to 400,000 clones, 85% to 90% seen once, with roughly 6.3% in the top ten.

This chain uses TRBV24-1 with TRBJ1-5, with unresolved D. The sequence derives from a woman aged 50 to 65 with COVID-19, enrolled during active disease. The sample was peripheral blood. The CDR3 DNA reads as TGTGCCACCAGTGTCCAGTATAGCAATCAGCCCCAGCATTTT. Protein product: CATSVQYSNQPQHF.